This record covers a single T cell receptor beta chain. Every bit of the isolated RNA underwent reverse transcription, so sequencing read expressed TCRB transcripts. Libraries were prepared by immunoSEQ multiplex PCR; TCRdb keeps only in-frame clonotypes and omits some of them. Of 330,000 or so clones in the sample, about 18% were seen once. Trimming took 5 bases from V and 6 from J; bases not matched to a gene: 3. The CDR3 consists of 14 residues. These data are taken from a study of beta chain features in type 1 diabetes. Sequenced: naive CD4+ T cells from blood. This clonotype was obtained from a young woman in good health. This sequence joins TRBV6-7 and TRBJ1-5, with 11 bases lining up with TRBD1. TRBV6-7 is sorted into the ORF group, with uncertain function. CDR3 protein: CASSPDRGPQPQHF. The CDR3 bases are TGTGCCAGCAGTCCGGACAGGGGGCCTCAGCCCCAGCATTTT.